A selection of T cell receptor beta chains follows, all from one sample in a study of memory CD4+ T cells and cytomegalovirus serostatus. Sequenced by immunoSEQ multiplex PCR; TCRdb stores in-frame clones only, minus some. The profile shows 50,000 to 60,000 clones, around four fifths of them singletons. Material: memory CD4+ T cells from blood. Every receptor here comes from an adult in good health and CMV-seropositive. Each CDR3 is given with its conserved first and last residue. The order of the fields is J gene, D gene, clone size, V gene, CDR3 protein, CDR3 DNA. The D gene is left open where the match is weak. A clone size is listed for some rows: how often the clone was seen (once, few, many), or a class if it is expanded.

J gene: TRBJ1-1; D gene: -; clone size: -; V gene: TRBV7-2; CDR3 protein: CASSGAGFLDTEAFF; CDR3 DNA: TGTGCCAGCTCTGGGGCAGGGTTCTTAGACACTGAAGCTTTCTTT
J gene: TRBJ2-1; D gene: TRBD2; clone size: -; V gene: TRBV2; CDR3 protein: CASSSRLAGGIF; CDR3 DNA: TGTGCCAGCAGTTCACGACTAGCGGGAGGCATCTTC
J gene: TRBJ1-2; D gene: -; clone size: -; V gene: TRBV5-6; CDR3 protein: CASSPTGGEDYGYTF; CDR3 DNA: TGTGCCAGCAGCCCGACCGGCGGGGAAGACTATGGCTACACCTTC
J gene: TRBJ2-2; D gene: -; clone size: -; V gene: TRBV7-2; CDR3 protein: CASSFLAGLTGELFF; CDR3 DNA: TGTGCCAGCAGCTTCCTGGCGGGATTAACCGGGGAGCTGTTTTTT
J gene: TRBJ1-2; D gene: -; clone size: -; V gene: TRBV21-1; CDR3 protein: CASCTGPMVNYGYTF; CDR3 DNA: TGTGCCAGCTGTACAGGGCCCATGGTTAACTATGGCTACACCTTC
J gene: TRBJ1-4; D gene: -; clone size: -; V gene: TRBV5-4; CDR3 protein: CASSNWILGQGDEKLFF; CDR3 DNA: TGTGCCAGCAGCAACTGGATTCTGGGGCAGGGTGATGAAAAACTGTTTTTT
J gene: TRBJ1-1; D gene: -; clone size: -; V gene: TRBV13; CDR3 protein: CASSPRGKRRNWNTEAFF; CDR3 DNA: TGTGCCAGCAGCCCGCGGGGCAAACGTCGCAATTGGAACACTGAAGCTTTCTTT
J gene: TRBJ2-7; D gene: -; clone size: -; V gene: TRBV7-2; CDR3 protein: CASIMPGPGWSYEQYF; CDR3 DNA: TGTGCCAGCATAATGCCGGGTCCAGGGTGGTCCTACGAGCAGTACTTC
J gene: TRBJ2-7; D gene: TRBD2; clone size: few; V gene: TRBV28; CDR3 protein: CASSTSGSSFEQYF; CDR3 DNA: TGTGCCAGCAGTACCAGCGGGAGTAGTTTCGAGCAGTACTTC
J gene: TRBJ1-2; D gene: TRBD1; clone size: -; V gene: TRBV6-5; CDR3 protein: CASTQPGGVDGYTF; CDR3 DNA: TGTGCCAGCACCCAGCCAGGGGGAGTGGATGGCTACACCTTC
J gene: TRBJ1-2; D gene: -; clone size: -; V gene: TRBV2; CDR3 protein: CASRGGVGYGYTF; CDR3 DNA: TGTGCCAGCCGTGGTGGGGTAGGCTATGGCTACACCTTC
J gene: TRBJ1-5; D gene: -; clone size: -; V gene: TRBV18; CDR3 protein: CASSPNSHSNQPQHF; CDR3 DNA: TGTGCCAGCTCACCGAACAGTCATAGCAATCAGCCCCAGCATTTT
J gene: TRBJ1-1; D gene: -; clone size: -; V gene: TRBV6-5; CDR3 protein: CASTRDTMNTEAFF; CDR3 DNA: TGTGCCAGCACCAGGGACACCATGAACACTGAAGCTTTCTTT
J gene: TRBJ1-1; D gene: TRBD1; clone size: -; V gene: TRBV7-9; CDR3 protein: CASSVNRGTEAFF; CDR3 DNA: TGTGCCAGCAGCGTAAACAGGGGCACTGAAGCTTTCTTT
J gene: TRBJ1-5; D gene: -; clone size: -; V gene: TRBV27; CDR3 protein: CASSLAGAASNQPQHF; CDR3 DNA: TGTGCCAGCAGTTTGGCGGGGGCCGCGAGCAATCAGCCCCAGCATTTT
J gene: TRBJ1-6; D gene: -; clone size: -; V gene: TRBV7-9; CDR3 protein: CASSLEGNSPLHF; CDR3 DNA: TGTGCCAGCAGCTTAGAGGGAAATTCACCCCTCCACTTT
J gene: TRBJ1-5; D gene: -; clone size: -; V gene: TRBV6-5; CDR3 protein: CASRLQGQPQHF; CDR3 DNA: TGTGCCAGCAGGCTACAGGGTCAGCCCCAGCATTTT
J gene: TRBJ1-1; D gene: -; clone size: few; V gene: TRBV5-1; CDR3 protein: CASSLVGVNTEAFF; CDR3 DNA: TGCGCCAGCAGCTTGGTGGGGGTGAACACTGAAGCTTTCTTT
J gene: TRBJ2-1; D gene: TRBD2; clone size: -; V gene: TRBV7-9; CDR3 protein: CASSLLTSGRNEQFF; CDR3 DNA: TGTGCCAGCAGCTTATTGACTAGCGGCCGCAATGAGCAGTTCTTC
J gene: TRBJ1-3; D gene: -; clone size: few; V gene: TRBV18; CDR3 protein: CASSPSNSGNTIYF; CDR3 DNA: TGTGCCAGCTCACCAAGCAACTCTGGAAACACCATATATTTT
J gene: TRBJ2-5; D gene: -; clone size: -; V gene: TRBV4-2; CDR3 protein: CASSQGRLFGSYQETQYF; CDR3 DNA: TGTGCCAGCAGCCAAGGACGGCTCTTTGGGTCCTATCAAGAGACCCAGTACTTC
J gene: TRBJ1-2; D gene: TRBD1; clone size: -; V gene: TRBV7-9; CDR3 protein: CASSLGTGDYGYTF; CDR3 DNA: TGTGCCAGCAGCCTTGGGACAGGGGACTATGGCTACACCTTC
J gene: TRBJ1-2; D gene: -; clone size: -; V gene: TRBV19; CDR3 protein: CASSPQGKDYGYTF; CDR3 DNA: TGTGCCAGTAGCCCCCAGGGAAAGGACTATGGCTACACCTTC
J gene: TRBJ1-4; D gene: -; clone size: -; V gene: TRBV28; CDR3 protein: CASSSGIEEKLFF; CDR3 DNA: TGTGCCAGCAGTTCTGGGATCGAGGAAAAACTGTTTTTT
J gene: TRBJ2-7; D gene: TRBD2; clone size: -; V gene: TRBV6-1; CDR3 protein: CASSSRGGGGYEQYF; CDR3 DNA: TGTGCCAGCAGCTCCCGAGGAGGCGGGGGCTACGAGCAGTACTTC
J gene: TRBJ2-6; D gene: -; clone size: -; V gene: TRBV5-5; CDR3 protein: CASSAWDRSGANVLTF; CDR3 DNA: TGTGCCAGCAGCGCATGGGACCGATCTGGGGCCAACGTCCTGACTTTC
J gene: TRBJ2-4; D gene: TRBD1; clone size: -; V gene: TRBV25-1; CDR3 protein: CASSMTGGEDIQYF; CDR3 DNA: TGTGCCAGCAGTATGACAGGGGGGGAGGACATTCAGTACTTC
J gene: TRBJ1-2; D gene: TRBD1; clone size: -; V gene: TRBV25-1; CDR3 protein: CASSPAGTGGVFYGYTF; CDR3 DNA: TGTGCCAGCAGCCCCGCCGGGACAGGGGGCGTCTTCTATGGCTACACCTTC
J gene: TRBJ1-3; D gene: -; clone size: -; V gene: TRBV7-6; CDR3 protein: CASRKGLTGRDTIYF; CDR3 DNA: TGTGCCAGCAGGAAAGGGTTAACAGGGAGGGACACCATATATTTT
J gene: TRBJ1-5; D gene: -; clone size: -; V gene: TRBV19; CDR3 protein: CATSGRHYSNQPQHF; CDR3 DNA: TGTGCCACGAGCGGCAGACATTATAGCAATCAGCCCCAGCATTTT
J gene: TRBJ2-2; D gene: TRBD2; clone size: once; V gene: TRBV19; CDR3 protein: CASSMGGRRTGELFF; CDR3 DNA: TGTGCCAGTAGTATGGGAGGGAGACGCACCGGGGAGCTGTTTTTT
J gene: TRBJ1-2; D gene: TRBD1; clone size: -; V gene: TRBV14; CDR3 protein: CASSQNVIQGAYTF; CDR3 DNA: TGTGCCAGCAGCCAAAATGTAATCCAGGGGGCCTACACCTTC
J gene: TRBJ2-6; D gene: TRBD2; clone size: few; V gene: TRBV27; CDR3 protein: CASSLWGGLLSSGANVLTF; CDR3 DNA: TGTGCCAGCAGTTTATGGGGGGGACTCTTAAGCTCTGGGGCCAACGTCCTGACTTTC
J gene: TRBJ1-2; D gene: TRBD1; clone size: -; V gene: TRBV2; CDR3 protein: CASRSYRGGDYGYTF; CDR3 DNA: TGTGCCAGCAGGAGTTACAGGGGAGGAGACTATGGCTACACCTTC
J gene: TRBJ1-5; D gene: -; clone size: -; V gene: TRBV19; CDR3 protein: CASSMVAGADQPQHF; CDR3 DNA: TGTGCCAGTAGTATGGTCGCGGGGGCAGATCAGCCCCAGCATTTT
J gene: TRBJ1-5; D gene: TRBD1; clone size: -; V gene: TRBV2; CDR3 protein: CASNADREDQPQHF; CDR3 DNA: TGTGCCAGCAATGCCGACAGGGAGGATCAGCCCCAGCATTTT
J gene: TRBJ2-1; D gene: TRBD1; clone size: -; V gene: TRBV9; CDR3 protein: CASGWGQGNNEQFF; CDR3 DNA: TGTGCCAGCGGGTGGGGACAGGGTAACAATGAGCAGTTCTTC
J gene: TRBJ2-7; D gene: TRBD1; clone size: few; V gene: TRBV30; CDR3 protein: CAWSVGDRPYEQYF; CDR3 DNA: TGTGCCTGGAGTGTTGGGGACAGGCCCTACGAGCAGTACTTC
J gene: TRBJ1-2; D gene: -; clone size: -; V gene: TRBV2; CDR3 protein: CASRVGLDNYGYTF; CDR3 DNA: TGTGCCAGCAGGGTAGGCCTGGATAACTATGGCTACACCTTC
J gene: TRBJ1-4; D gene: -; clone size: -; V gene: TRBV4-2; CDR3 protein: CASSPSGDSGEKLFF; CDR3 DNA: TGTGCCAGCAGCCCCTCCGGGGACTCAGGAGAAAAACTGTTTTTT
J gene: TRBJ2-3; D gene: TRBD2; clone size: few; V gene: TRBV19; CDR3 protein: CASSIPGLAARTQYF; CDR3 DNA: TGTGCCAGTAGTATTCCGGGACTAGCGGCGAGGACGCAGTATTTT
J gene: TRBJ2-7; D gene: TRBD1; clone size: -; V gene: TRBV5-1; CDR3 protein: CASSSGQGGAYEQYF; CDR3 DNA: TGCGCCAGCAGCTCGGGACAGGGTGGCGCCTACGAGCAGTACTTC
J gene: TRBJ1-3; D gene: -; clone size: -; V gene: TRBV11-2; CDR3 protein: CASSYAGPSGNTIYF; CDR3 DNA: TGTGCCAGCAGCTACGCGGGGCCCTCTGGAAACACCATATATTTT
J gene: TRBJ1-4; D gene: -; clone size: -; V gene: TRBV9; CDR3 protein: CASSVNGGLEKLFF; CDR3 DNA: TGTGCCAGCAGCGTAAACGGGGGCCTGGAAAAACTGTTTTTT
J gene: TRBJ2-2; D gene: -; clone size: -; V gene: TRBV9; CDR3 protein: CASSGYPNTGELFF; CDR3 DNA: TGTGCCAGCAGCGGGTATCCGAACACCGGGGAGCTGTTTTTT
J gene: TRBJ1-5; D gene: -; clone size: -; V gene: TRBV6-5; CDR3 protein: CASSPAGSNNQPQHF; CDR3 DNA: TGTGCCAGCAGCCCGGCCGGTTCGAACAATCAGCCCCAGCATTTT
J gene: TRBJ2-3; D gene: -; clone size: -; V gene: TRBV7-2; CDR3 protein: CASSRTPQGRTDTQYF; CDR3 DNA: TGTGCCAGCAGCCGCACTCCCCAGGGGCGGACAGATACGCAGTATTTT
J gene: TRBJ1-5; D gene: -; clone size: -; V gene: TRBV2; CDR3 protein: CASARLQGSNQPQHF; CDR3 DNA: TGTGCCAGCGCTCGCCTCCAGGGTAGTAATCAGCCCCAGCATTTT
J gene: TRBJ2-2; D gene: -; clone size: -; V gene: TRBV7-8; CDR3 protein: CASGRGDTGELFF; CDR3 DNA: TGTGCCAGCGGGAGGGGGGACACCGGGGAGCTGTTTTTT
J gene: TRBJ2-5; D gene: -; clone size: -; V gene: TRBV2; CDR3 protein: CASSKGAGGLIGTQYF; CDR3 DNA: TGTGCCAGCAGCAAAGGGGCAGGGGGGCTTATCGGGACCCAGTACTTC
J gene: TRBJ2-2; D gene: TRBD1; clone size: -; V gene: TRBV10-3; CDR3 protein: CAIRDRGVTTGELFF; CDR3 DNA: TGTGCCATCAGGGACAGGGGAGTTACCACCGGGGAGCTGTTTTTT
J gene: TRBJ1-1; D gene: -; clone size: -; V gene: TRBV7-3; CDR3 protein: CASSPGPNTEAFF; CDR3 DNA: TGTGCCAGCAGCCCGGGGCCGAACACTGAAGCTTTCTTT
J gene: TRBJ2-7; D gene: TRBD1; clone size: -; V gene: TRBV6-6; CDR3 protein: CASSYGDRRSYEQYF; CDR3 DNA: TGTGCCAGCAGTTACGGGGACAGGCGCTCCTACGAGCAGTACTTC
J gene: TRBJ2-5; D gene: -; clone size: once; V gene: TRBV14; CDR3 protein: CASSQGSETQYF; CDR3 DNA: TGTGCCAGCAGCCAAGGGAGTGAGACCCAGTACTTC
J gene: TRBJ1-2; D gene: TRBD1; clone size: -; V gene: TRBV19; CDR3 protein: CASSIGGTGGYTF; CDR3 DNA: TGTGCCAGTAGTATAGGGGGGACAGGCGGCTACACCTTC
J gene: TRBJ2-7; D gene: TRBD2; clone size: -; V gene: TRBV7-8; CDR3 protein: CASSLGLAVYEQYF; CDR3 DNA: TGTGCCAGCAGCTTAGGACTAGCCGTCTACGAGCAGTACTTC
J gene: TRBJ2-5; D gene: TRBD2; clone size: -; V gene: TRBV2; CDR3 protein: CASSVEAGNGETQYF; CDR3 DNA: TGTGCCAGCAGTGTAGAAGCGGGGAACGGAGAGACCCAGTACTTC